The entry below gives a single T cell receptor (beta chain) sequence along with its context. TCRdb reprocessed the 5' RACE reads with MiXCR, giving one entry per CDR3 protein. Of about 230,000 distinct CDR3 sequences listed, approximately 6.3% were seen once; the top ten hold roughly 1%. The data originate from a study of T cells after yellow fever vaccination. The CDR3 has 16 amino acids. V lost 0 bases and J lost 8, with 17 bases in between. Germline values: CDR1 MNHEY, CDR2 SVGAGI. This chain links TRBV6-5 with TRBJ2-1, with D possibly TRBD2 on 6 matching bases. Here the sequenced sample was CD4+ T cells sorted from PBMCs, taken on the day of the yellow fever booster vaccination. This TCR derives from a man in his thirties or forties who received the YFV17D yellow fever vaccine. CDR3 sequence reads: CASSYSGGIPRDEQFF. The DNA for the CDR3 is TGTGCCAGCAGTTACTCAGGCGGGATCCCTAGGGATGAGCAGTTCTTC.